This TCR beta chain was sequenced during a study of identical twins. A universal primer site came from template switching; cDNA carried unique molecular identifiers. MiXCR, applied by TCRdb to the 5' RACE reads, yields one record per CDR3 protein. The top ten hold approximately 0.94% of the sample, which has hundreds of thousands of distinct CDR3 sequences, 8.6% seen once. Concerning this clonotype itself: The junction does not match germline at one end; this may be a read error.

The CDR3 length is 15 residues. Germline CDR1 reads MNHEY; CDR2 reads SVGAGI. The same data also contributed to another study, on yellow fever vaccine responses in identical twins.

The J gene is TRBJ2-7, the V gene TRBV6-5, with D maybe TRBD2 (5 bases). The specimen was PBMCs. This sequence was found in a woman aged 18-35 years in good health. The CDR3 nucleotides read TGTGCCGGCAGTTACTCGATTCTAGCAGAGTACGAGCAGTACTTC. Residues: CAGSYSILAEYEQYF.